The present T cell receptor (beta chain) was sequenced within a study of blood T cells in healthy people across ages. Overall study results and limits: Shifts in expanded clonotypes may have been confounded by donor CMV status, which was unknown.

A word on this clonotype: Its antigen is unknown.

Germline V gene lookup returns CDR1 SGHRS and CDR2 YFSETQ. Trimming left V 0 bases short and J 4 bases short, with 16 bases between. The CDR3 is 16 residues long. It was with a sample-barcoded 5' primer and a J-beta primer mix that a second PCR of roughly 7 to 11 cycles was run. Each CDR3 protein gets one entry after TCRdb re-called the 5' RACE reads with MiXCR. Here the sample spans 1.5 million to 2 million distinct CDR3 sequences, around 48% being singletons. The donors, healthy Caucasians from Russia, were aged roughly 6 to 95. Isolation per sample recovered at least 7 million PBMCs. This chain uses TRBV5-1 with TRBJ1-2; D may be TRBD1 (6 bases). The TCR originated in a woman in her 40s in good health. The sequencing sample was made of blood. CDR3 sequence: CASSLDGRTAGYGYTF. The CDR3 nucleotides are TGCGCCAGCAGCTTGGACGGGAGGACAGCCGGCTATGGCTACACCTTC.